This T cell receptor (beta chain) was found in a study of shared clonotypes between healthy human individuals. Deep-level settings were used for running the assay. Some clones are missing from TCRdb's copy, which holds only in-frame ones; the method was immunoSEQ multiplex PCR. The sample includes over 850,000 clones, 70% to 80% seen only once; the top ten take roughly 0.56%. A remark on this clone: Its antigen is undetermined.

Caucasian adults residing in Nashville, Tennessee made up all the donors. V shed 4 bases and J 1 base; nucleotides not matched to a gene: 7. This CDR3 is 15 amino acids long. The V gene's germline CDR1 is MNHNS and CDR2 SASEGT. General observations from the study: Clonotypes which were not shared had lower generation probabilities than clonotypes that all four donors shared.

The sequenced sample consisted of memory CD4+ T cells from PBMCs. Subset described: CD45RA-negative fraction. This sequence was found in a man aged 18 to 30 in good health. Some clones in this sample may be carry-over from other donors' samples. The chain is built from TRBV6-1 and TRBJ2-7, with 7 nucleotides matching TRBD1. CDR3 nucleotides: TGTGCCAGCAGTGCTTACGGGACAGCTTCCTACGAGCAGTACTTC. It is translated as CASSAYGTASYEQYF.